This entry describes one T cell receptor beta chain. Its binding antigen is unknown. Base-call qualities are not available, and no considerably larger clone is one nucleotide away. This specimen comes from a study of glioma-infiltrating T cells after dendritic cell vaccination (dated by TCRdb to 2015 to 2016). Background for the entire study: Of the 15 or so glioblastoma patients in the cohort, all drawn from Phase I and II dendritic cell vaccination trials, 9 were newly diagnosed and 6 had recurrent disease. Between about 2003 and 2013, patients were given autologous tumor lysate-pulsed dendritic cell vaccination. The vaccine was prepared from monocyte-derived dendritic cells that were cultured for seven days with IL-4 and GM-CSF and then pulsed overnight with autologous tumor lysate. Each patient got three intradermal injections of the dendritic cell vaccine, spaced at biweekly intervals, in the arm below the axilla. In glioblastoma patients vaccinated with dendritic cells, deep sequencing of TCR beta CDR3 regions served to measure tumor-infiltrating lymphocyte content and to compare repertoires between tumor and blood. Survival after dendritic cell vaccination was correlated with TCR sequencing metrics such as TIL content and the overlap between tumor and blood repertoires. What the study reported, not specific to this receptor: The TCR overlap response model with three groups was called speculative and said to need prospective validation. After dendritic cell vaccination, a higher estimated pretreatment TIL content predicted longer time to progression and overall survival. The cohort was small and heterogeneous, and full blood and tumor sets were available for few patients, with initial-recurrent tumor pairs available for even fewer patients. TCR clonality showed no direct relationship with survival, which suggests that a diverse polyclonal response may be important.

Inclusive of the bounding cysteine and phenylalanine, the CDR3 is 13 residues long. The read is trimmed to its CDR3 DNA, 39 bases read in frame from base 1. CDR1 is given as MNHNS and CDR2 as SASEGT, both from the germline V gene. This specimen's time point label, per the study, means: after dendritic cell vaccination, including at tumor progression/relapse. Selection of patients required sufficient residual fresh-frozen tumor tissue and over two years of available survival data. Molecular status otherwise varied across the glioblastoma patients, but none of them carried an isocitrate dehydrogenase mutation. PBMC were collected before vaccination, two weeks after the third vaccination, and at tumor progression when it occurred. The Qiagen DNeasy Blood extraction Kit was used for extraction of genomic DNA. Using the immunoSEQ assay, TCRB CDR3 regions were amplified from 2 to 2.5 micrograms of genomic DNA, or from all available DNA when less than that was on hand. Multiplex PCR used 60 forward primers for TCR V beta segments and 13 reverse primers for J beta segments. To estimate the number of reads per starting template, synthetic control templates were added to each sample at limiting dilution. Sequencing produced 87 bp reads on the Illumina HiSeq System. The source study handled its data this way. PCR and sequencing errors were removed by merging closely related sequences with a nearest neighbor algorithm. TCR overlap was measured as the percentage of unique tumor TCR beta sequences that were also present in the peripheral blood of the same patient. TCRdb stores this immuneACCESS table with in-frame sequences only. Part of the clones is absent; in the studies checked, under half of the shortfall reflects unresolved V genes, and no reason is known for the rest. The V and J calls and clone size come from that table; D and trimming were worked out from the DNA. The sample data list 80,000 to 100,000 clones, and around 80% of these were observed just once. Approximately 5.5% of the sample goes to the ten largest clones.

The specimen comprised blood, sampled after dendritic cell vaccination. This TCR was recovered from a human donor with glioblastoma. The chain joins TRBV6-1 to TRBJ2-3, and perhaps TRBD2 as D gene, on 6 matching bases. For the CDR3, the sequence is CVGGVFGTDTQYF. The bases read TGTGTCGGAGGGGTCTTTGGCACAGATACGCAGTATTTT.